Below are 27 T cell receptor beta chains sequenced from a single sample in a study of blood T cell repertoires in COVID-19. TCRdb keeps only in-frame clones here, not all; method: immunoSEQ multiplex PCR. The top ten clones hold around 6.5% of a sample with around 94,000 clones, 65% to 85% of them seen once. Sequencing was done on a sample of peripheral blood. These receptors were obtained from a man aged 60 to 69 with acute or convalescent COVID-19.

This chain connects TRBV6-6 to TRBJ1-2, with D possibly matching TRBD1 (6 bases). Germline values: CDR1 MNHNY, CDR2 SVGAGI (reference sequence). The CDR3 contains 13 residues. The ends were cut back, 10 bases at V and 4 bases at J, with 16 bases in the middle. This CDR3 is CATRGPGGYGYTF. The CDR3, as DNA: TGTGCCACCAGGGGACCCGGGGGCTATGGCTACACCTTC.

This chain connects TRBV19 to TRBJ1-5; tentatively, D is TRBD1 (5 bases). Germline assignment: CDR1 LNHDA and CDR2 SQIVND (reference sequence). The CDR3 length is 15 residues. Trimming took 7 bases from V and 6 from J, leaving 19 bases between them. The CDR3 nucleotides read TGTGCCAGTACGGGATCCGGGGGAAGTGCTCAGCCCCAGCATTTT. It encodes CASTGSGGSAQPQHF.

The genes are TRBV27 and TRBJ1-2; 7 nucleotides line up with TRBD1. From germline, CDR1 is MNHEY and CDR2 SMNVEV (reference sequence). The V gene end was trimmed by 5 bases and the J gene end by 8 bases; junction bases not matched to a gene: 11. This CDR3 contains 14 residues. CDR3 loop: CASSQQTGFGGYTF. Here the CDR3 DNA reads TGTGCCAGCAGTCAGCAGACAGGGTTTGGCGGCTACACCTTC.

The V call is TRBV3-1 (or the pseudogene TRBV3-2), the J call TRBJ2-7; TRBD2 might be the D (5 bases). Germline V gene sequence: CDR1 LGHDT, CDR2 YNNKEL (reference sequence). V was trimmed by 0 bases and J by 3 bases, leaving 12 bases between them. The CDR3 spans 15 residues. In DNA, the CDR3 is TGTGCCAGCAGCCAAGATCTATCTAGCCTCTACGAGCAGTACTTC. This sequence encodes CASSQDLSSLYEQYF.

The V call is TRBV4-1, the J call TRBJ2-5, with 7 bases identical to TRBD2. The CDR3 extends over 14 amino acids. Unmatched junction bases numbered 6, after V lost 3 bases and J lost 5 bases. Per the germline V gene, CDR1 is MGHRA and CDR2 is YSYEKL. CDR3 nucleotide sequence: TGCGCCAGCAGCCAGGGCCAGGGAGGGGAGACCCAGTACTTC. Protein: CASSQGQGGETQYF.

The J gene is TRBJ2-1, the V gene TRBV5-1; D perhaps matches TRBD1 (5 bases). V lost 1 base, J lost 12 bases, and 17 bases lay in between. Germline V gives CDR1 SGHRS, CDR2 YFSETQ. This CDR3 is built from 14 residues. In DNA form, the CDR3 reads TGCGCCAGCAGCTTGAACTTACAGGCGTCTTGGCAGTTCTTC. Protein sequence: CASSLNLQASWQFF.

There are a few counts of this clone. The V gene is TRBV24-1, the J gene TRBJ2-2, with D uncertain. The germline V and J ends were trimmed by 9 bases and 2 bases, with 9 bases remaining between them. The length of the CDR3 is 13 residues. Germline V lookup: CDR1 KGHDR, CDR2 SFDVKD. CDR3 DNA: TGTGCCACCGCCGACACTAACACCGGGGAGCTGTTTTTT. As protein: CATADTNTGELFF.

The V gene is TRBV7-2, the J gene TRBJ2-1, with TRBD2 identical over 8 bases. The V segment lost 5 bases and the J segment 6 bases; nucleotides outside the gene matches: 9. Germline V CDR1 and CDR2: SGHTA, FQGNSA. The CDR3 totals 15 residues. CDR3 nucleotide sequence: TGTGCCAGCAGCCCCCCAGGACTAGCTAGCAATGAGCAGTTCTTC. This translates into CASSPPGLASNEQFF.

CDR3 bases: TGCGCCAGCGGACCCTCCGGGGGCTATGGCTACACCTTC. Amino acids: CASGPSGGYGYTF. The gene calls are TRBV10-1 and TRBJ1-2; possible D gene TRBD1, 5 bases. This CDR3 is built from 13 residues. Germline V gives CDR1 WNHNN, CDR2 SYGVQD (reference sequence). Trimming cost V 8 bases and J 4 bases, with 14 bases left between them.

This chain connects TRBV6-2 or TRBV6-3 to TRBJ2-5, with 9 bases matching TRBD2. The CDR3 is made up of 16 amino acids. The germline V gene encodes CDR1 MNHEY and CDR2 SVGEGT. V was pared by 2 bases and J by 5 bases, with 9 bases of the junction left unmatched. CDR3 bases: TGTGCCAGCAGTTACGTGAGCGGGGGGCGGGACGAGACCCAGTACTTC. The encoded protein is CASSYVSGGRDETQYF.

The V and J genes are TRBV6-5 and TRBJ1-2; D remains ambiguous. V dropped 0 bases and J dropped 2 bases, with 10 bases sitting between them. The CDR3 length is 15 residues. Germline V CDR1 and CDR2: MNHEY, SVGAGI. CDR3 nucleotides: TGTGCCAGCAGTTACTCGCCCGACAAGAACTATGGCTACACCTTC. Translation: CASSYSPDKNYGYTF.

The chain couples TRBV13 to TRBJ2-1; D possibly corresponds to TRBD2 (5 bases). Trimming pared 5 bases from V and 8 bases from J, leaving 28 bases between. CDR1 PRHDT and CDR2 FYEKMQ come from the germline V gene (reference sequence). This CDR3 contains 18 residues. The CDR3 nucleotides read TGTGCCAGCAGCGAATCCCCTCTGTCTAGCTCGGTGTCGGATGAGCAGTTCTTC. Protein: CASSESPLSSSVSDEQFF.

The CDR3: CASRWGLASYEQYF. CDR3 nucleotide sequence: TGTGCCAGCAGATGGGGACTAGCCTCCTACGAGCAGTACTTC. This chain links TRBV6-5 with TRBJ2-7; 9 bases align to TRBD2. Unmatched junction bases numbered 3, after V lost 6 bases and J lost 0 bases. CDR1 is MNHEY and CDR2 is SVGAGI in the germline V gene. The CDR3 is made up of 14 amino acids.

The genes are TRBV7-8 and TRBJ1-5, with a weak D call TRBD1 (5 bases). The V gene lost 1 base and the J gene lost 0 bases, with 10 bases spanning the gap. Germline V lookup: CDR1 SGHVS, CDR2 FQNEAQ. The CDR3 covers 16 residues. The CDR3 sequence: CASSLVRQHSNQPQHF. CDR3 nucleotides: TGTGCCAGCAGCTTAGTCCGACAGCATAGCAATCAGCCCCAGCATTTT.

V and J are TRBV11-3 and TRBJ2-1; 7 bases match TRBD1. The CDR3 has 12 residues. The V gene end was trimmed by 5 bases and the J gene end by 8 bases; junction bases not matched to a gene: 3. Germline-derived CDR1 and CDR2 are SGHNT and YENEEA. In DNA form, the CDR3 reads TGTGCCAGCAGCCCCACAGGGGATGAGCAGTTCTTC. Amino acid sequence: CASSPTGDEQFF.

The J gene is TRBJ1-5, the V gene TRBV3-1 (or the pseudogene TRBV3-2); 8 bases fit TRBD1. Germline CDR1 and CDR2: LGHDT and YNNKEL (reference sequence). The CDR3 has 16 amino acids. The J segment lost 6 bases and the V segment lost 1 base, leaving 8 bases of the junction unmatched. CDR3: CASSQGPGGVTQPQHF. CDR3 DNA: TGTGCCAGCAGCCAAGGGCCAGGGGGCGTCACTCAGCCCCAGCATTTT.

This chain links TRBV7-3 with TRBJ1-1; TRBD1 matches at 8 bases. The CDR3 runs to 15 residues. V gave up 5 bases and J gave up 4 bases; unmatched junction bases: 9. Germline V lookup: CDR1 SGHTA, CDR2 FQGTGA. The CDR3 nucleotides read TGTGCCAGCAGCCCAACAGGGGGTTTGGGCACTGAAGCTTTCTTT. This encodes CASSPTGGLGTEAFF.

V usage is TRBV5-1 and J usage is TRBJ2-7, with 8 bases lining up with TRBD1. The germline gives CDR1 SGHRS, CDR2 YFSETQ. V dropped 1 base and J dropped 0; count of bases not matched to a gene: 9. This CDR3 is built from 17 residues. The CDR3 here is CASSLHRDRISSYEQYF. The CDR3 region has the DNA TGCGCCAGCAGCTTGCACAGGGACAGGATCAGCTCCTACGAGCAGTACTTC.

The chain combines TRBV13 with TRBJ1-1; the match to TRBD1 covers 8 bases. Germline trimming cut 4 bases from V and 1 base from J; bases unmatched to any gene: 2. The CDR3 is 14 amino acids. The germline gives CDR1 PRHDT, CDR2 FYEKMQ (reference sequence). CDR3 DNA: TGTGCCAGCAGCTCAGGGGGCAGGAACACTGAAGCTTTCTTT. The encoded protein is CASSSGGRNTEAFF.

The gene calls are TRBV29-1 and TRBJ2-1; D is uncertain. There are 13 residues in the CDR3. Germline V gene lookup returns CDR1 SQVTM and CDR2 ANQGSEA. Trimming cost V 7 bases and J 3 bases, with 13 bases left between them. The DNA for the CDR3 is TGCAGCGCCTCCTTAGACATCTACAATGAGCAGTTCTTC. Its translation: CSASLDIYNEQFF.

This rearrangement joins TRBV5-8 to TRBJ2-3; TRBD2 agrees at 14 bases. V shed 4 bases, J shed 2 bases, and the junction held 3 bases outside the gene matches. CDR3 length equals 16 residues. The V gene's germline CDR1 is SGHTS and CDR2 YDEGEE. The CDR3 region is CASSLTSGGVTDTQYF. The DNA of the CDR3 is TGTGCCAGCAGCCTGACTAGCGGGGGGGTCACAGATACGCAGTATTTT.

V usage is TRBV5-4 and J usage is TRBJ2-7; D is possibly TRBD2 (5 bases). Per germline, CDR1 SGHNT and CDR2 YYREEE (reference sequence). Trimming took off 2 bases at V and 5 bases at J, with 8 bases between the two ends. The CDR3 length is 12 residues. The CDR3 loop reads CASSFDGDEQYF. Written as DNA, the CDR3 is TGTGCCAGCAGCTTCGACGGGGACGAGCAGTACTTC.

This clone was observed a single time. The chain uses TRBV19 and TRBJ2-1, with a tentative D call TRBD1 (5 bases). The CDR3 length is 12 residues. Trimming cost V 3 bases and J 7 bases, with 7 bases left between them. CDR1 and CDR2 from the germline V gene are LNHDA and SQIVND (reference sequence). The CDR3 coding sequence is TGTGCCAGTAGTATTCCAGGGAATGAGCAGTTCTTC. It codes for CASSIPGNEQFF.

This chain uses TRBV9 with TRBJ2-7, with TRBD1 matching 7 bases. J lost 0 bases, V lost 3 bases, and 3 bases had no gene match. The CDR3 consists of 14 residues. The germline V gene encodes CDR1 SGDLS and CDR2 YYNGEE. The CDR3 loop is CASSDRDSSYEQYF. The CDR3 coding sequence is TGTGCCAGCAGCGACCGGGACAGCTCCTACGAGCAGTACTTC.

The V gene is TRBV28, the J gene TRBJ1-1, with 9 bases identical to TRBD1. CDR1 and CDR2 (germline): MDHEN, SYDVKM. Trimming took 7 bases from V and 4 from J; bases not matched to a gene: 1. The CDR3 consists of 12 residues. As DNA, the CDR3 is TGTGCCAGCACGGACAGGGGCACTGAAGCTTTCTTT. Translated, it gives CASTDRGTEAFF.

The chain employs TRBV12-3 or TRBV12-4 and TRBJ1-1; maybe TRBD1 (6 bases). CDR3 length: 13 amino acids. The V and J ends lost 6 bases and 11 bases respectively, with 19 bases between them. The DNA of the CDR3 is TGTGCCAGCAGCCTGGGGACAAGGGGCAGGGCTTTCTTT. It specifies CASSLGTRGRAFF.

V gene TRBV30 combines with J gene TRBJ1-3; D unclear. V lost 5 bases to trimming and J lost 0 bases, with 8 bases between them. The length of the CDR3 is 13 residues. CDR1 GTSNPN and CDR2 SVGIG come from the germline V gene (reference sequence). CDR3 sequence: CAWALYSGNTIYF. The CDR3 region has the DNA TGTGCCTGGGCTCTCTACTCTGGAAACACCATATATTTT.